This is a list of T cell receptor beta chains from one sample in a study of T-cell reconstitution after alpha-beta-depleted transplantation in children. TCRdb used MiXCR to reprocess the PCR reads, holding one entry per CDR3 protein. The sample has over 200,000 distinct CDR3 sequences; approximately 8% are singletons. Specimen: PBMCs, mostly from graft donor cells, collected 360 days after TCRalphabeta/CD19-depleted stem cell transplant. The receptors were sampled from a male patient under 10 years old who had a stem cell transplant for acute myeloid leukemia, so the T cells may come from the graft donor. The CDR3 runs from the conserved cysteine through the conserved F or W. The D gene is left open where the match is weak. The size entry is marked missing in some rows and otherwise reads once, few, many or a size class.

>few|14|NA|TRBJ1-2|TRBV20-1
CSARFLSEIYGYTF
TGCAGTGCTAGATTCTTAAGCGAGATCTATGGCTACACCTTC
>many|13|NA|TRBJ2-7|TRBV7-2
CASTGLLPTEQYF
TGTGCCAGCACCGGGTTGCTCCCAACCGAGCAGTACTTC
>many|15|NA|TRBJ1-3|TRBV7-9
CASSFYRAFGNTIYF
TGTGCCAGCAGCTTCTACAGGGCTTTCGGAAACACCATATATTTT
>many|15|NA|TRBJ2-1|TRBV2
CASSEALQGGYEQFF
TGTGCCAGCAGTGAAGCGCTTCAGGGGGGCTATGAGCAGTTCTTC
>NA|17|TRBD1|TRBJ1-2|TRBV5-1
CASSLAPGQGFVYGYTF
TGCGCCAGCAGCTTGGCTCCGGGACAGGGATTTGTCTATGGCTACACCTTC
>NA|14|NA|TRBJ2-1|TRBV7-2
CASTLQDTYNEQFF
TGTGCCAGCACCCTGCAGGACACCTACAATGAGCAGTTCTTC
>few|13|NA|TRBJ1-1|TRBV12-3/TRBV12-4
CASTPTGNTEAFF
TGTGCCAGCACCCCGACCGGGAACACTGAAGCTTTCTTT
>many|14|TRBD1|TRBJ2-7|TRBV29-1
CSVEEGTGFYEQYF
TGCAGCGTTGAAGAGGGGACAGGGTTCTACGAGCAGTACTTC
>NA|15|NA|TRBJ2-3|TRBV20-1
CSARGPGWGTDTQYF
TGCAGTGCTAGAGGTCCAGGGTGGGGGACAGATACGCAGTATTTT
>many|14|NA|TRBJ2-5|TRBV10-3
CAISAGASQETQYF
TGTGCCATCAGTGCAGGAGCCAGTCAAGAGACCCAGTACTTC
>few|16|TRBD1|TRBJ2-1|TRBV3-1
CASSYVGDRGRNEQFF
TGTGCCAGCAGCTACGTGGGGGACAGGGGGCGAAATGAGCAGTTCTTC
>NA|16|TRBD1|TRBJ2-7|TRBV11-1
CASSLRTGLNAYEQYF
TGTGCCAGCAGCTTACGGACAGGGTTGAACGCCTACGAGCAGTACTTC
>NA|16|NA|TRBJ1-2|TRBV7-8
CASSLGWASQRKGYTF
TGTGCCAGCAGCTTAGGGTGGGCTAGCCAGAGGAAAGGCTACACCTTC
>NA|12|NA|TRBJ2-5|TRBV12-3/TRBV12-4
CASSLTVETQYF
TGTGCCAGCAGTTTAACGGTAGAGACCCAGTACTTC
>many|15|NA|TRBJ2-1|TRBV11-2
CASSHLGLTGNEQFF
TGTGCCAGCAGCCACCTAGGTCTGACAGGCAATGAGCAGTTCTTC
>few|12|NA|TRBJ2-1|TRBV20-1
CSAGFNYNEQFF
TGCAGTGCTGGATTCAACTACAATGAGCAGTTCTTC
>many|14|NA|TRBJ1-1|TRBV5-1
CASSRTARDTEAFF
TGCGCCAGCAGCCGGACAGCCAGGGACACTGAAGCTTTCTTT
>NA|16|TRBD1|TRBJ2-3|TRBV5-1
CASSLDGTALGDTQYF
TGCGCCAGCAGCTTGGATGGGACAGCGTTGGGTGATACGCAGTATTTT
>NA|16|TRBD2|TRBJ2-7|TRBV7-7
CASSPGLAGPAYEQYF
TGTGCTAGCAGCCCCGGACTAGCGGGGCCAGCCTACGAGCAGTACTTC
>many|12|NA|TRBJ1-2|TRBV29-1
CSVLTRTYGYTF
TGCAGCGTGTTGACACGGACTTATGGCTACACCTTC
>many|15|NA|TRBJ1-3|TRBV20-1
CSASPDSGHGNTIYF
TGCAGTGCTAGCCCAGACAGTGGGCATGGAAACACCATATATTTT
>few|14|NA|TRBJ2-1|TRBV12-3/TRBV12-4
CASSSGRVSNEQFF
TGTGCCAGCAGTTCGGGACGAGTATCCAATGAGCAGTTCTTC
>many|13|NA|TRBJ2-2|TRBV12-3/TRBV12-4
CANLGRNTGELFF
TGTGCCAACCTAGGTCGGAACACCGGGGAGCTGTTTTTT
>few|15|TRBD2|TRBJ2-1|TRBV7-8
CASSSLAGIYNEQFF
TGTGCCAGCAGCTCACTAGCGGGAATTTACAATGAGCAGTTCTTC
>NA|14|NA|TRBJ2-7|TRBV5-1
CASSWGAPPYEQYF
TGCGCCAGCAGCTGGGGAGCACCCCCCTACGAGCAGTACTTC
>many|13|NA|TRBJ2-6|TRBV5-6
CASVLSGANVLTF
TGTGCCAGCGTTCTCTCTGGGGCCAACGTCCTGACTTTC
>many|13|TRBD2|TRBJ2-7|TRBV10-3
CAIGGTSSYEQYF
TGTGCCATCGGCGGGACTAGCTCCTACGAGCAGTACTTC
>NA|14|NA|TRBJ2-3|TRBV29-1
CSVGPGGSTDTQYF
TGCAGCGTTGGGCCAGGGGGGAGCACAGATACGCAGTATTTT
>many|15|TRBD2|TRBJ2-3|TRBV7-2
CASSSVAGSTDTQYF
TGTGCCAGCAGCTCTGTAGCGGGTAGCACAGATACGCAGTATTTT
>many|15|TRBD1|TRBJ2-7|TRBV2
CASSDSRGHSYEQYF
TGTGCCAGCAGTGATTCGAGGGGGCACTCCTACGAGCAGTACTTC
>few|14|TRBD1|TRBJ1-1|TRBV10-3
CAITPDRAGTEAFF
TGTGCCATCACTCCAGACAGGGCGGGAACTGAAGCTTTCTTT
>NA|18|TRBD2|TRBJ2-5|TRBV29-1
CSVISGTSGRRVLWTQYF
TGCAGCGTCATCTCCGGGACTAGCGGGAGAAGGGTTCTTTGGACCCAGTACTTC
>NA|16|NA|TRBJ2-5|TRBV15
CATSREPDSVQETQYF
TGTGCCACCAGCAGAGAACCGGACAGCGTTCAAGAGACCCAGTACTTC
>many|14|NA|TRBJ2-3|TRBV15
CATSQPRSSDTQYF
TGTGCCACCAGCCAACCGCGGAGCTCAGATACGCAGTATTTT
>few|16|NA|TRBJ2-3|TRBV9
CASSVMATYSTDTQYF
TGTGCCAGCAGCGTAATGGCCACGTACAGCACAGATACGCAGTATTTT
>many|13|NA|TRBJ2-4|TRBV5-1
CASSLVGDSIQYF
TGCGCCAGCAGCTTGGTAGGAGATAGCATTCAGTACTTC
>many|15|TRBD2|TRBJ2-7|TRBV7-9
CASSPTSGRIYEQYF
TGTGCCAGCAGCCCTACTAGCGGCAGAATCTACGAGCAGTACTTC
>NA|16|TRBD2|TRBJ2-1|TRBV5-1
CASSPLAGRSYNEQFF
TGCGCCAGCAGCCCGCTAGCGGGCCGCTCCTACAATGAGCAGTTCTTC
>few|14|NA|TRBJ2-3|TRBV20-1
CSAAPGAFTDTQYF
TGCAGTGCTGCGCCGGGGGCGTTCACAGATACGCAGTATTTT
>few|17|TRBD1|TRBJ2-7|TRBV7-2
CASSSIARDSRSYEQYF
TGTGCCAGCAGCTCCATAGCACGGGACAGCCGTTCCTACGAGCAGTACTTC